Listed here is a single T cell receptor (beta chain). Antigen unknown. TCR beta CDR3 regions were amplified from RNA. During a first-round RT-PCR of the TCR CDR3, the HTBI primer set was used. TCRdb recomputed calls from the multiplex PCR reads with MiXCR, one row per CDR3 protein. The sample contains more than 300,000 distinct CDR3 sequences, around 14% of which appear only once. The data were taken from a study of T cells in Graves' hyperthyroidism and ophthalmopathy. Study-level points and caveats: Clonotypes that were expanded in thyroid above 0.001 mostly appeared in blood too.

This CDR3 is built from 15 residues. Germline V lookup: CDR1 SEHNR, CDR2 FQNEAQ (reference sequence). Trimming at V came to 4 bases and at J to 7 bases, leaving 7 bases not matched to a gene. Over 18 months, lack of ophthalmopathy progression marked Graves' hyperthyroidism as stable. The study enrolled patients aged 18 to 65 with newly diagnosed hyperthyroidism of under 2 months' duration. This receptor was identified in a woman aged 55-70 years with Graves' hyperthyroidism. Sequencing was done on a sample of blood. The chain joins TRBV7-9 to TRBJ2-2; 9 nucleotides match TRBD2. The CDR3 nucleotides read TGTGCCAGCAGCTCCGCCCGGACTAGCGTCGGGGAGCTGTTTTTT. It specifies CASSSARTSVGELFF.